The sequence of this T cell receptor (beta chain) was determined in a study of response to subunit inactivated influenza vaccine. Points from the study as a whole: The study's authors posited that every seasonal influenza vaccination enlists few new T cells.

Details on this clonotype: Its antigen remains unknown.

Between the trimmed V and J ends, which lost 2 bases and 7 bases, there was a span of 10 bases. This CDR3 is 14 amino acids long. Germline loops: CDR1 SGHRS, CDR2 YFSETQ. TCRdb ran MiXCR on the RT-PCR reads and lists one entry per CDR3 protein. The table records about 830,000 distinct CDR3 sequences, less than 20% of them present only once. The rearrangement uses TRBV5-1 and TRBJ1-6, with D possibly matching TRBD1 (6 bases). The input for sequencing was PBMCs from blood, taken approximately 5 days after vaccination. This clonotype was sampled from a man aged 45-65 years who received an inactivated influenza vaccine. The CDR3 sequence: CASSFRGSNSPLHF. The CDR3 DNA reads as TGCGCCAGCAGCTTCAGGGGATCCAATTCACCCCTCCACTTT.